At least ten counts were recorded for the clone carrying this T cell receptor beta chain. Molecular barcoded adaptors covering alpha/delta and beta/gamma chains were used on around 370 ng RNA. TCRdb reanalysed the reads using MiXCR and keeps one entry per CDR3 protein. The sample includes tens of thousands of distinct CDR3 sequences, more than 20% seen only once; the top ten take about 18%. The source of the sample is a study of read filtering for tumor transcriptome and immune sequencing. The germline V gene has CDR1 MDHEN and CDR2 SYDVKM. With 6 bases removed from V and 8 bases from J, the gap between germline ends came to 13 bases. The CDR3 length is 12 residues.

Input material: a population of CD138-negative cells sorted from bone marrow. This clonotype was obtained from a donor at least 40 years old with multiple myeloma. V is TRBV28 and J is TRBJ1-2; D might be TRBD1 (5 bases). The DNA for the CDR3 is TGTGCCAGCAGCTCAAGACAGCGCGGCTACACCTTC. As protein: CASSSRQRGYTF.